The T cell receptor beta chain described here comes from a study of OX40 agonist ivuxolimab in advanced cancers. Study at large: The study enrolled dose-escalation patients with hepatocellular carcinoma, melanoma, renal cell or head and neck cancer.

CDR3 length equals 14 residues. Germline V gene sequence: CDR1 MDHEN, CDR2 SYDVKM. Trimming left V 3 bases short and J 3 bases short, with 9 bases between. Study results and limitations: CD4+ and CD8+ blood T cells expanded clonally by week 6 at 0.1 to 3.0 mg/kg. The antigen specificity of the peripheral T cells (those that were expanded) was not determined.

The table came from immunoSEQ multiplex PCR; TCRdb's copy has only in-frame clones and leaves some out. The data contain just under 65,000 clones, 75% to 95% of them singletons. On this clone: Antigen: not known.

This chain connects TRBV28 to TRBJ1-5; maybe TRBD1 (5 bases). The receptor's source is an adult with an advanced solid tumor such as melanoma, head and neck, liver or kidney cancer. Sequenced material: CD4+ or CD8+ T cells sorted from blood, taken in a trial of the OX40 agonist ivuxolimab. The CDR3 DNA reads TGTGCCAGCAGTTTCATGGGGGACAATCAGCCCCAGCATTTT. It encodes CASSFMGDNQPQHF.